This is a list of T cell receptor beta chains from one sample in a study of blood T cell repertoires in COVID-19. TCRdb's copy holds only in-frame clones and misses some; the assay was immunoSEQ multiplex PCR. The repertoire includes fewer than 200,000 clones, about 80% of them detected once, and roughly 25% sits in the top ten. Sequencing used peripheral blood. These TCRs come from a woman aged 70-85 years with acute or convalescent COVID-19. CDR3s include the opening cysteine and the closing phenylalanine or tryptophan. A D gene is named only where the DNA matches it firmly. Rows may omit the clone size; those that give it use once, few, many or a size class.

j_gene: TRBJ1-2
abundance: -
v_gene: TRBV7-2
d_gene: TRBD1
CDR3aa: CASSLIGQGINYGYTF
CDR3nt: TGTGCCAGCAGCTTAATCGGACAGGGTATTAACTATGGCTACACCTTC

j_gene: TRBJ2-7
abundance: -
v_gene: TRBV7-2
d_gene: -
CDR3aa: CASSLVDYEQYF
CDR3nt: TGTGCCAGCAGCTTAGTAGACTACGAGCAGTACTTC

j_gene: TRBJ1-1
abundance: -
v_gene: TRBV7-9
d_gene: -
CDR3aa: CASSTTSEVGAFF
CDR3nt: TGTGCCAGCAGCACGACATCGGAGGTTGGAGCTTTCTTT

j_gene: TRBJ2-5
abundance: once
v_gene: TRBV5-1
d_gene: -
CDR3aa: CASSPAGQETQYF
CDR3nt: TGCGCCAGCAGTCCCGCCGGCCAAGAGACCCAGTACTTC

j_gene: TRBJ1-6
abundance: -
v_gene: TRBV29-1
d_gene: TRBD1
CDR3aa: CYEQGAGSPLHF
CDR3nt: TGCTATGAACAGGGGGCAGGGTCACCCCTCCACTTT

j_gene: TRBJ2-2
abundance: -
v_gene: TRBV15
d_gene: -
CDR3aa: CAASKDSYTGELFF
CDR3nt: TGTGCCGCCAGCAAGGACAGCTACACCGGGGAGCTGTTTTTT

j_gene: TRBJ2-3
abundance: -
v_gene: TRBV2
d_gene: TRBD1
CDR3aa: CASSEPRGLGTDTQYF
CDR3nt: TGTGCCAGCAGTGAACCCAGGGGGCTTGGCACAGATACGCAGTATTTT

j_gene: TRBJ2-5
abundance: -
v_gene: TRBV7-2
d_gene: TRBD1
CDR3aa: CASSFYPSGGTGVGETQYF
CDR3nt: TGTGCCAGCAGCTTCTATCCGAGCGGTGGGACAGGGGTCGGAGAGACCCAGTACTTC

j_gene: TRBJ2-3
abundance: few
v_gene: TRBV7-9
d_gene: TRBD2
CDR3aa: CASSLRAGGWSTDTQYF
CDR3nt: TGTGCCAGCAGCTTAAGGGCGGGAGGATGGAGCACAGATACGCAGTATTTT

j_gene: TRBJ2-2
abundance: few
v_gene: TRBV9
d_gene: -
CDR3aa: CASSVRGTNTGELFF
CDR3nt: TGTGCCAGCAGCGTAAGGGGGACGAACACCGGGGAGCTGTTTTTT

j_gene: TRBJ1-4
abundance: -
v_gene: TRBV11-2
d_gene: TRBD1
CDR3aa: CASSLTTGGFSEKLFF
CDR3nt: TGTGCCAGCAGCTTAACGACAGGGGGCTTTTCTGAAAAACTGTTTTTT

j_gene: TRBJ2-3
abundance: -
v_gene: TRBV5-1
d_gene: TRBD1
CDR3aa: CASGTGDSTDTQYF
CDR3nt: TGCGCCAGCGGAACAGGGGACAGCACAGATACGCAGTATTTT

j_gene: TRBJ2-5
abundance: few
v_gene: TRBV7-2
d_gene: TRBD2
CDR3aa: CASSFVRLAGAGTQYF
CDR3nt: TGTGCCAGCAGCTTCGTCAGACTAGCGGGAGCTGGGACCCAGTACTTC

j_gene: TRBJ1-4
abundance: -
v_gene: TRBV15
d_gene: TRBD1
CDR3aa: CATSRDGYRGGFEKLFF
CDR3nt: TGTGCCACCAGCAGAGATGGCTACAGGGGGGGCTTTGAAAAACTGTTTTTT

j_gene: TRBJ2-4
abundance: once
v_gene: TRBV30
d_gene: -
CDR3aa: CAWRSRLAKNIQYF
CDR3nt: TGTGCCTGGAGATCTCGGTTAGCCAAAAACATTCAGTACTTC

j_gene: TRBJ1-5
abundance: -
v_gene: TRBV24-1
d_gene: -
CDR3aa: CATSDSTISNQPQHF
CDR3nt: TGTGCCACCAGTGATTCGACAATCAGCAATCAGCCCCAGCATTTT

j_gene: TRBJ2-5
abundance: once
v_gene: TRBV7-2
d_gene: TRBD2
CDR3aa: CASSLGGVAETQYF
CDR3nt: TGTGCCAGCAGCTTGGGGGGGGTTGCGGAGACCCAGTACTTC

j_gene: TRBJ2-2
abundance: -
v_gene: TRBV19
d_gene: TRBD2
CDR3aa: CASNRGEGYTGELFF
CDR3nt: TGTGCCAGTAATCGAGGGGAGGGCTACACCGGGGAGCTGTTTTTT

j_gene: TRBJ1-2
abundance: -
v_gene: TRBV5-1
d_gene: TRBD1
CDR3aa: CASSLGPGQSNYGYTF
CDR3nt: TGCGCCAGCAGCTTGGGACCGGGACAGAGTAACTATGGCTACACCTTC

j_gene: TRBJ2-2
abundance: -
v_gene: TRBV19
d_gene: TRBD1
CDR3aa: CASTDRGENTGELFF
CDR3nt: TGTGCCAGTACCGACAGGGGCGAAAACACCGGGGAGCTGTTTTTT

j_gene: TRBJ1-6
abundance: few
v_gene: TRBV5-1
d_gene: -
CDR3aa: CASRAIYNSPLHF
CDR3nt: TGCGCCAGCAGAGCCATTTATAATTCACCCCTCCACTTT

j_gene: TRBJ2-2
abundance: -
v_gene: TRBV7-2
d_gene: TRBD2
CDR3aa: CASSLGREAGELFF
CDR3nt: TGTGCCAGCAGCTTAGGGCGGGAGGCCGGGGAGCTGTTTTTT

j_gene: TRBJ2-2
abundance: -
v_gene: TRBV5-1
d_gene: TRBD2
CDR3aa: CASSLAGGDTGELFF
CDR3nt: TGCGCCAGCAGCTTGGCGGGGGGTGACACCGGGGAGCTGTTTTTT

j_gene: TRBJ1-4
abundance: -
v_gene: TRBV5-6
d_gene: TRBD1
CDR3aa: CASSLVGGTNEKLFF
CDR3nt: TGTGCCAGCAGCTTGGTAGGGGGCACTAATGAAAAACTGTTTTTT

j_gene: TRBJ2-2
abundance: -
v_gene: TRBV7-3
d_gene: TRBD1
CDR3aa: CASSLKGGGLNTGELFF
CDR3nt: TGTGCCAGCAGCTTAAAAGGGGGCGGATTGAACACCGGGGAGCTGTTTTTT

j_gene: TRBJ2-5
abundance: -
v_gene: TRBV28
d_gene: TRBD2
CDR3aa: CASSLGTMSETQYF
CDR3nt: TGTGCCAGCAGTTTGGGGACTATGTCCGAGACCCAGTACTTC

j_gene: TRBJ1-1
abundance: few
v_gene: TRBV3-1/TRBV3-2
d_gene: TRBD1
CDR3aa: CASSQGPGGGRAEAFF
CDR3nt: TGTGCCAGCAGCCAAGGGCCAGGGGGCGGAAGGGCTGAAGCTTTCTTT

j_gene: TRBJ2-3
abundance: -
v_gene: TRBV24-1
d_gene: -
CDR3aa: CATSIPGSHADTQYF
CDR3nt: TGTGCCACCAGTATTCCCGGGAGCCACGCAGATACGCAGTATTTT

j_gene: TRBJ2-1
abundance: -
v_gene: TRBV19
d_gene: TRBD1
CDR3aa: CASSIDTAAGGTDEQFF
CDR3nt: TGTGCCAGTAGTATAGATACGGCGGCAGGGGGTACTGATGAGCAGTTCTTC